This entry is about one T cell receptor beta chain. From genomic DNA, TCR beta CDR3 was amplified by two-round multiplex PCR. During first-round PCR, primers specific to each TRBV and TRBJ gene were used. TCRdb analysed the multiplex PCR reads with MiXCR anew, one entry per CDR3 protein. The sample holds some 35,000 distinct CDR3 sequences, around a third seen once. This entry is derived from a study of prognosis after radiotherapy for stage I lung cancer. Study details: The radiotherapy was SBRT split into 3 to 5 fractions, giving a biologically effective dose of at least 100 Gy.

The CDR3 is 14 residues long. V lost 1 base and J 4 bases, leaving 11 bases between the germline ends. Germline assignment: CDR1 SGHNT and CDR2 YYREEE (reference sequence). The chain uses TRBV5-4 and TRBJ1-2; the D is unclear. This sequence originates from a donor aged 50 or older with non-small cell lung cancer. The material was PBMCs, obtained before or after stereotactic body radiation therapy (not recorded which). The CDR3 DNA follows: TGTGCCAGCAGCTTGTCAGCCAGCCTCTATGGCTACACCTTC. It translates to CASSLSASLYGYTF. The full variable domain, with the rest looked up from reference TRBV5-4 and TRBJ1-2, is ETGVTQSPTHLIKTRGQQVTLRCSSQSGHNTVSWYQQALGQGPQFIFQYYREEENGRGNFPPRFSGLQFPNYSSELNVNALELDDSALYLCASSLSASLYGYTFGSGTRLTVV.